This TCR beta chain was found in a study of T-cell memory formation after mild COVID-19. In this sample, this clonotype turned up a few times. The authors produced TCR alpha and TCR beta cDNA libraries with sample barcodes and UMIs by 5'RACE using constant-segment primers. TCRdb itself ran the 5' RACE reads through MiXCR, one entry per CDR3 protein. The sample has 100,000 to 140,000 distinct CDR3 sequences, 13% to 15% seen once. V lost 10 bases and J lost 4, with 13 bases in between. Germline V lookup: CDR1 ENHRY, CDR2 SYGVKD. The CDR3 length is 12 residues. The source is a man younger than 30 who had mild COVID-19 (a few samples of this study predate the infection). Cell type and time point are not known. The specimen sequenced was PBMCs or a T cell subset sorted from them (not recorded which). The chain has TRBV10-3 and TRBJ1-2; D is possibly TRBD1 (6 bases). CDR3 DNA sequence: TGTGCCACCAACAGGGTTGGCTATGGCTACACCTTC. Amino acids: CATNRVGYGYTF.